The sequence of this TCR beta chain was determined in a study of T cells in Graves' hyperthyroidism and ophthalmopathy. This clonotype was recorded at least ten times. CDR1 and CDR2 from the germline V gene are KGHDR and SFDVKD. CDR3 length: 14 residues. Deletions cut 6 bases from V and 0 bases from J, with 10 bases between. Researchers took RNA transcripts and amplified the TCR beta CDR3 regions from them. HTBI primers were the set used in a first-round RT-PCR of the TCR CDR3. TCRdb analysed the multiplex PCR reads with MiXCR anew, one entry per CDR3 protein. The sample carries about 350,000 distinct CDR3 sequences, about 20% recorded once.

The specimen sequenced was blood. This receptor was identified in a woman younger than 30 with Graves' hyperthyroidism. V is TRBV24-1 and J is TRBJ2-5; D is possibly TRBD1 (5 bases). The CDR3 nucleotides read TGTGCCACCAGTAGCCGGACAAACCAAGAGACCCAGTACTTC. Protein: CATSSRTNQETQYF.